This T cell receptor beta chain was recorded in a study of blood T cell repertoires in COVID-19. Study details: Collection of acute and convalescent COVID-19 samples took place in the United States, Italy and Spain. Sample material is recorded as cDNA or gDNA derived from T cells, B-cell-depleted T cells, or PBMCs.

The CDR3 sequence is 15 residues long. CDR1 and CDR2 from the germline V gene are ENHRY and SYGVKD. The J segment lost 5 bases and the V segment lost 3 bases, leaving 7 bases of the junction unmatched. Original processing methods: Amplification with reference gene primers provided the estimates of nucleated cell counts. Sequenced by immunoSEQ multiplex PCR; TCRdb stores in-frame clones only, minus some. V and J calls and clone size come straight from that table; D and trimming were deduced from the DNA. The top ten clones hold about 2.1% of a sample with roughly 63,000 clones, around 90% of them seen once.

Sequencing was performed on peripheral blood. This TCR came from a human donor in a cohort sampled during active COVID-19. This chain joins TRBV10-3 and TRBJ2-7; 10 bases are shared with TRBD1. The chain's CDR3 is CAISESGQGRHEQYF. In nucleotides, the CDR3 is TGTGCCATCAGTGAATCGGGACAGGGGCGTCACGAGCAGTACTTC.